This T cell receptor (beta chain) was identified in a study of T cells in Graves' hyperthyroidism and ophthalmopathy. Findings and caveats of the study: Using 13 V-J features, a model discriminated ophthalmopathy from stable hyperthyroidism.

With respect to this clonotype: Its target is unknown.

Using RNA transcripts as the source, TCR beta CDR3 regions were amplified. A set of HTBI primers served as the primers for a first-round RT-PCR of the TCR CDR3. TCRdb reprocessed the multiplex PCR reads via MiXCR and lists one record per CDR3 protein. The data contain approximately 600,000 distinct CDR3 sequences, 14% to 15% of them seen just once; the ten biggest clones take up approximately 4.3%. V was shortened by 0 bases and J by 0 bases, with 9 bases between the two germline ends. CDR3 size: 16 residues. Germline V gives CDR1 KGHSH, CDR2 LQKENI. Among ophthalmopathy patients, the Clinical Activity Score reached at least 3, the NOSPECS grade reached at least 4, and duration remained under 3 months. Clinical symptoms, serum thyroxine and TRAb, thyroid ultrasound and orbital computed tomography were used for the diagnoses.

The rearrangement joins TRBV18 to TRBJ2-1; D not resolved. The TCR comes from a woman in her thirties or forties with Graves' ophthalmopathy. What was sequenced was blood. The CDR3 here is CASSPPLTPSYNEQFF. CDR3 nucleotide sequence: TGTGCCAGCTCACCACCGCTGACTCCCTCCTACAATGAGCAGTTCTTC.